Below, 12 T cell receptor beta chains from the same sample are listed, as sequenced in a study of shared clonotypes between healthy human individuals (dated by TCRdb to 2020 to 2021). CD8 naive samples were obtained by positive selection for CCR7 among CD45RO-negative cells, yielding a CD45RA+CCR7+ population from which TemRA cells were excluded. Library creation used the immunoSEQ multiplex PCR assay. Sourced from immuneACCESS, this table was stored by TCRdb with only in-frame sequences that have V and J called. A share of the clones is absent; for the studies checked, an unresolved V gene accounts for under half, and the remainder has no known explanation. This sample comprises 700,000 to 950,000 clones, about 96% of them detected only once. Less than 0.25% of the sample is held by the ten biggest clonotypes. Specimen: naive CD8+ T cells sorted from blood. The sample's cell subset or site, from its label and the paper: CD45RA+CCR7+. These receptors were taken from a man aged 25-40 years in good health.

The gene calls are TRBV27 and TRBJ1-2, with D unclear. V lost 5 bases to trimming and J lost 2 bases, with 9 bases between them. Per germline, CDR1 MNHEY and CDR2 SMNVEV (reference sequence). The CDR3 consists of 13 residues. The CDR3, as DNA: TGTGCCAGCAGTCCGGGGTTGAACTATGGCTACACCTTC. Translated: CASSPGLNYGYTF.

The chain uses TRBV6-1 and TRBJ2-1; maybe TRBD2 (5 bases). Germline loops: CDR1 MNHNS, CDR2 SASEGT. The V end was cut by 5 bases, the J end by 5 bases, with 10 bases between. The CDR3 covers 13 residues. CDR3: CASSFRGDNEQFF. DNA for the CDR3: TGTGCCAGCAGTTTCCGGGGTGACAATGAGCAGTTCTTC.

The genes are TRBV9 and TRBJ2-3, with D perhaps TRBD1 (6 bases). The CDR3 extends over 17 amino acids. Trimming took off 3 bases at V and 2 bases at J, with 19 bases between the two ends. The germline gives CDR1 SGDLS, CDR2 YYNGEE. DNA of the CDR3: TGTGCCAGCAGCGCATTAAACCGGGACACCTCCACAGATACGCAGTATTTT. Amino acid sequence: CASSALNRDTSTDTQYF.

This rearrangement joins TRBV29-1 to TRBJ2-6, with a possible D match to TRBD2 (6 bases). The CDR3 is 16 amino acids. With 5 bases removed from V and 0 bases from J, the gap between germline ends came to 14 bases. CDR1 and CDR2 from the germline V gene are SQVTM and ANQGSEA. The CDR3: CSVRGMDLSGANVLTF. The CDR3 DNA follows: TGCAGCGTTCGGGGGATGGACCTCTCTGGGGCCAACGTCCTGACTTTC. The entire variable domain, with the rest obtained from reference TRBV29-1 and TRBJ2-6, is as follows: SAVISQKPSRDICQRGTSLTIQCQVDSQVTMMFWYRQQPGQSLTLIATANQGSEATYESGFVIDKFPISRPNLTFSTLTVSNMSPEDSSIYLCSVRGMDLSGANVLTFGAGSRLTVL.

This chain joins TRBV2 and TRBJ2-7, with 7 nucleotides matching TRBD1. The V gene end was trimmed by 5 bases and the J gene end by 3 bases; junction bases not matched to a gene: 7. Per the germline V gene, CDR1 is SNHLY and CDR2 is FYNNEI. The CDR3 has 14 residues. The CDR3, as DNA: TGTGCCAGCAGTCCCTGGGACAGACACTACGAGCAGTACTTC. Translation: CASSPWDRHYEQYF.

The chain uses TRBV19 and TRBJ2-7, with TRBD2 matching 10 bases. Germline CDR1 is LNHDA and CDR2 is SQIVND (reference sequence). V was clipped by 3 bases and J by 5 bases; unmatched bases: 1. The CDR3 extends over 13 amino acids. The CDR3 loop is CASSITSGDEQYF. The CDR3 DNA reads TGTGCCAGTAGTATTACTAGCGGGGACGAGCAGTACTTC. The complete variable domain, with remaining parts taken from reference TRBV19 and TRBJ2-7, reads DGGITQSPKYLFRKEGQNVTLSCEQNLNHDAMYWYRQDPGQGLRLIYYSQIVNDFQKGDIAEGYSVSREKKESFPLTVTSAQKNPTAFYLCASSITSGDEQYFGPGTRLTVT.

On this clone: The same CDR3 also results from other DNA sequences found in this sample. The chain carries TRBV5-5 and TRBJ2-7, with no clear D. Trimming shortened V by 4 bases and J by 3 bases, and 11 bases separated the two germline ends. The CDR3 contains 13 residues. The germline gives CDR1 SGHKS, CDR2 YYEKEE (reference sequence). CDR3 loop: CASSPDNSYEQYF. The CDR3 bases are TGTGCCAGCAGCCCCGACAATAGCTACGAGCAGTACTTC.

The chain links TRBV27 to TRBJ2-7; 8 nucleotides agree with TRBD1. Germline V gene sequence: CDR1 MNHEY, CDR2 SMNVEV (reference sequence). J gave up 6 bases and V 6 bases, and 13 bases lay outside the gene matches. CDR3 length: 15 amino acids. CDR3 coding DNA: TGTGCCAGCAGCGCGTTGACAGGGGCGTTGATCGAGCAGTACTTC. The encoded protein is CASSALTGALIEQYF.

The genes are TRBV4-1 and TRBJ2-1; D gene unclear. Trimming stripped 0 bases from V and 10 bases from J, with 10 bases between. The germline V gene has CDR1 MGHRA and CDR2 YSYEKL. This CDR3 has 13 amino acids. CDR3 in amino acids: CASSQDGWGEQFF. The DNA of the CDR3 is TGCGCCAGCAGCCAAGATGGGTGGGGAGAGCAGTTCTTC.

The chain links TRBV12-2 to TRBJ2-5; TRBD1 reflects the table's D call only, with no check against the DNA. TRBV12-2 is tagged as a pseudogene. This CDR3 spans 14 amino acids. CDR3: CASRLANREQTQYF. Written as DNA, the CDR3 is TGTGCAAGTCGCTTAGCGAACAGGGAGCAGACCCAGTACTTC.

J is TRBJ2-3 and V is TRBV14; possibly TRBD2 for D (6 bases). Germline V gene sequence: CDR1 SGHDN, CDR2 FVKESK. This CDR3 region has 15 residues. Trimming took 0 bases from V and 2 from J, leaving 9 bases between them. DNA for the CDR3: TGTGCCAGCAGCCAAGATGCGGGACTCACAGATACGCAGTATTTT. It translates to CASSQDAGLTDTQYF.

The chain links TRBV2 to TRBJ2-1; unclear D gene. Per germline, CDR1 SNHLY and CDR2 FYNNEI. V lost 7 bases, J lost 10 bases, and 8 bases lay in between. The CDR3 covers 10 residues. CDR3: CASKDPEQFF. CDR3 sequence (DNA): TGTGCCAGCAAAGACCCCGAGCAGTTCTTC.